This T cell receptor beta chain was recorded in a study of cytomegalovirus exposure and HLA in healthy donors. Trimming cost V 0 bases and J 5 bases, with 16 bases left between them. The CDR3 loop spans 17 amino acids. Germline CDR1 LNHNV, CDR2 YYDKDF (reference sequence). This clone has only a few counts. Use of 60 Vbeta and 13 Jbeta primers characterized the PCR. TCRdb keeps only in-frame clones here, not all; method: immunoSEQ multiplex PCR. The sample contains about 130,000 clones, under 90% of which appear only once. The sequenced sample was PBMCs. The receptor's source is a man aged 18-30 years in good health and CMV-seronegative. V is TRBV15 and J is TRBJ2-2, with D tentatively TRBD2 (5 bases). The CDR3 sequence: CATSRDFVEIATGELFF. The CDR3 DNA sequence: TGTGCCACCAGCAGAGATTTCGTAGAGATAGCGACCGGGGAGCTGTTTTTT.